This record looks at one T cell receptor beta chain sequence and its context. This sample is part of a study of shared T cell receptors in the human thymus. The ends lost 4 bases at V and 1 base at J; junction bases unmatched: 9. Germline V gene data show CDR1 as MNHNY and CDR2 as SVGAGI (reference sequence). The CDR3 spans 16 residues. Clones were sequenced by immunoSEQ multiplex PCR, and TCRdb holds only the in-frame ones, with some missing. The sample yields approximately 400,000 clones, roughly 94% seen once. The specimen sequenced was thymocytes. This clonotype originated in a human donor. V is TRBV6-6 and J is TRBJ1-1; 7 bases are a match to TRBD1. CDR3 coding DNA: TGTGCCAGCAGTTGCCCAAGGACAGGAGAGAACACTGAAGCTTTCTTT. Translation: CASSCPRTGENTEAFF.